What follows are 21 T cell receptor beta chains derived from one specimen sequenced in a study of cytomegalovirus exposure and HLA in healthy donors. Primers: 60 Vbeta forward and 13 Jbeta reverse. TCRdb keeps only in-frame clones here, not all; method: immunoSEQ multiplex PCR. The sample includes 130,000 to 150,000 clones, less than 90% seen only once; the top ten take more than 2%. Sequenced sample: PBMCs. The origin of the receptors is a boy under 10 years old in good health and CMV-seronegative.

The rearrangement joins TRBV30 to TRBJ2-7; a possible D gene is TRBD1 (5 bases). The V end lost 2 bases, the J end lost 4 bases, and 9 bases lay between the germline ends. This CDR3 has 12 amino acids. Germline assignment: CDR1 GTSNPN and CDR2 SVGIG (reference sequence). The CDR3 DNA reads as TGTGCCTGGAGTCAGGGTAGGTACGAGCAGTACTTC. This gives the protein CAWSQGRYEQYF.

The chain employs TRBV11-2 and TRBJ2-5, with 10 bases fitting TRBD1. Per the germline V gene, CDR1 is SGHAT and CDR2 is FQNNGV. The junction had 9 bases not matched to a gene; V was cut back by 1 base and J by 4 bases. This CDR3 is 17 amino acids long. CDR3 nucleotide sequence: TGTGCCAGCAGCTTAGGAGCGGGGACAGGGGATGGAGAGACCCAGTACTTC. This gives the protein CASSLGAGTGDGETQYF.

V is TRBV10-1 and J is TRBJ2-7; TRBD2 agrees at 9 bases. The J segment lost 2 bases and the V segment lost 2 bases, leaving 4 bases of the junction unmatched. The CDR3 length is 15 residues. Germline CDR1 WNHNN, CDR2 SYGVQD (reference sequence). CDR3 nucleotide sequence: TGCGCCAGCAGTGAGACTCTAGCGGGGCCCTACGAGCAGTACTTC. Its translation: CASSETLAGPYEQYF.

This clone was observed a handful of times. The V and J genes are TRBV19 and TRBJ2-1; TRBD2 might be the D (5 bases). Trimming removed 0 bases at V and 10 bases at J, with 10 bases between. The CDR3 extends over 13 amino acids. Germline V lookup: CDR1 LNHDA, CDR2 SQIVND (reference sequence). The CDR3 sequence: CASSIDLGGEQFF. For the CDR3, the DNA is TGTGCCAGTAGTATAGATCTAGGAGGCGAGCAGTTCTTC. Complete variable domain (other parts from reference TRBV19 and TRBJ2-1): DGGITQSPKYLFRKEGQNVTLSCEQNLNHDAMYWYRQDPGQGLRLIYYSQIVNDFQKGDIAEGYSVSREKKESFPLTVTSAQKNPTAFYLCASSIDLGGEQFFGPGTRLTVL.

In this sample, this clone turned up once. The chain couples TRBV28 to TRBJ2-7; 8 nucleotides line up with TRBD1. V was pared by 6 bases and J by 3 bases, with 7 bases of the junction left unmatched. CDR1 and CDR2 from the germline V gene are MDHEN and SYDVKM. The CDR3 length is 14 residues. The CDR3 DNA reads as TGTGCCAGCAGGAGAGACAGGGGCCTCTACGAGCAGTACTTC. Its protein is CASRRDRGLYEQYF.

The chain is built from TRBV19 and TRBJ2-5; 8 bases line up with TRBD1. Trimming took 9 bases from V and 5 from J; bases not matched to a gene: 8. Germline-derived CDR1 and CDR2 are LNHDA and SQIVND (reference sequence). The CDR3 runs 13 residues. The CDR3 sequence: CASRQGSLETQYF. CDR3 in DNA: TGTGCCAGCCGACAGGGGAGTTTGGAGACCCAGTACTTC.

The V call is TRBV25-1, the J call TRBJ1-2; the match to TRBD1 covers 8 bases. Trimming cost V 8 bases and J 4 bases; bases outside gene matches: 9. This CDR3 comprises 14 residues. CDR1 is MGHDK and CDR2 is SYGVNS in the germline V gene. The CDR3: CASGQTGVGYGYTF. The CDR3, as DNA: TGTGCCAGCGGCCAGACAGGGGTAGGCTATGGCTACACCTTC.

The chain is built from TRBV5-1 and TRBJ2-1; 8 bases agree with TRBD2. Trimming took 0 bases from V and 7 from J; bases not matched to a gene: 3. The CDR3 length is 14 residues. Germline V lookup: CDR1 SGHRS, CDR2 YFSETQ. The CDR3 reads CASSLASGLNEQFF. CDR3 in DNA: TGCGCCAGCAGCTTGGCTAGCGGGTTGAATGAGCAGTTCTTC.

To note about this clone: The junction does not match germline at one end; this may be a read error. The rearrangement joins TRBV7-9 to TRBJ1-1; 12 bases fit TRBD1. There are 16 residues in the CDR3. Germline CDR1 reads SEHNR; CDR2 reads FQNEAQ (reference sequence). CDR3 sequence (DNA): TGTTCCAGCGTCCCACGGGGACAGGGGGCCGACACTGAAGCTTTCTTT. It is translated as CSSVPRGQGADTEAFF.

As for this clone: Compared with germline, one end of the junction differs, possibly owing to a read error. The CDR3 region has the DNA TGTTCCAGCATCTTCCCCGGGACAGGGGGGGAAGAGACCCAGTACTTC. It specifies CSSIFPGTGGEETQYF. The J gene is TRBJ2-5, the V gene TRBV7-9; 11 nucleotides line up with TRBD1. Germline loops: CDR1 SEHNR, CDR2 FQNEAQ (reference sequence). This CDR3 spans 16 amino acids.

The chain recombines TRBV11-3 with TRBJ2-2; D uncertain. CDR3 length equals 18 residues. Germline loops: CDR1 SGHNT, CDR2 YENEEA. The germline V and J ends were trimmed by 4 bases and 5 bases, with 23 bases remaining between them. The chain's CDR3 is CASSSHQYPVKWTGELFF. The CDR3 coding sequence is TGTGCCAGCAGCTCCCACCAATACCCGGTCAAATGGACCGGGGAGCTGTTTTTT. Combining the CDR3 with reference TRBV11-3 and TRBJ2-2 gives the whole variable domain EAGVVQSPRYKIIEKKQPVAFWCNPISGHNTLYWYLQNLGQGPELLIRYENEEAVDDSQLPKDRFSAERLKGVDSTLKIQPAELGDSAVYLCASSSHQYPVKWTGELFFGEGSRLTVL.

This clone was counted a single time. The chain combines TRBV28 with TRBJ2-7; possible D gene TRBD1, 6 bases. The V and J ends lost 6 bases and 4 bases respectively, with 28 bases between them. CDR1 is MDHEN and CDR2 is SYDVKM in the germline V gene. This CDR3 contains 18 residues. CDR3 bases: TGTGCCAGCAGCATAATTATAGGGGGTAGTTCGTCCATATACGAGCAGTACTTC. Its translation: CASSIIIGGSSSIYEQYF.

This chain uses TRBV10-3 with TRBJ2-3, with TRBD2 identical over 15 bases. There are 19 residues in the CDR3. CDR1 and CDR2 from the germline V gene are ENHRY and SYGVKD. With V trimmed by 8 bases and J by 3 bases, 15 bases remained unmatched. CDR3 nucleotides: TGTGCCATCCGAAACGGTGGACTAGCGGGAGGGCCAAGGACAGATACGCAGTATTTT. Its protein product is CAIRNGGLAGGPRTDTQYF.

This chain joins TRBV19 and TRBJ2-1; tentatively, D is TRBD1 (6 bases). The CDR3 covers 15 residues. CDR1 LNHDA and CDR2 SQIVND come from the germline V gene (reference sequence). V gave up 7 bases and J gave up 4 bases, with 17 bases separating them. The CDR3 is CASTPQGLVYNEQFF. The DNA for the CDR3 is TGTGCCAGTACACCCCAGGGGCTTGTTTACAATGAGCAGTTCTTC. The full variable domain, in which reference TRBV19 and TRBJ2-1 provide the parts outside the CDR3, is DGGITQSPKYLFRKEGQNVTLSCEQNLNHDAMYWYRQDPGQGLRLIYYSQIVNDFQKGDIAEGYSVSREKKESFPLTVTSAQKNPTAFYLCASTPQGLVYNEQFFGPGTRLTVL.

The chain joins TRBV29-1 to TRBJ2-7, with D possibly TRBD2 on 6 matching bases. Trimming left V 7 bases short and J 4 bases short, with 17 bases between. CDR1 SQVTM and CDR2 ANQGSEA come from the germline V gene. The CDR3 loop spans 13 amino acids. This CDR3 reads CSALTTSKYEQYF. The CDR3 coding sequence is TGCAGCGCGTTGACTACTAGCAAGTACGAGCAGTACTTC.

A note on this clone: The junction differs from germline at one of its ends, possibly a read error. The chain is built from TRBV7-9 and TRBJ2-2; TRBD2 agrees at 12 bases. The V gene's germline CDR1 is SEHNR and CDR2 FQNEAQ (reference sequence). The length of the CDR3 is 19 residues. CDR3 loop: CSSSLPSGGDQPNTGELFF. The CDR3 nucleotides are TGTTCCAGCAGCTTACCTAGCGGGGGGGACCAGCCGAACACCGGGGAGCTGTTTTTT.

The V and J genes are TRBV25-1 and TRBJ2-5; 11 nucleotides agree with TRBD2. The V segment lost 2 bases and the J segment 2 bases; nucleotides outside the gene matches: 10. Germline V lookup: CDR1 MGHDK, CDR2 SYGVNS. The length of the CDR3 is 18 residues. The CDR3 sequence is CASSEPPLGLAEQETQYF. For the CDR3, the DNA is TGTGCCAGCAGTGAACCGCCCCTGGGACTAGCGGAACAAGAGACCCAGTACTTC.

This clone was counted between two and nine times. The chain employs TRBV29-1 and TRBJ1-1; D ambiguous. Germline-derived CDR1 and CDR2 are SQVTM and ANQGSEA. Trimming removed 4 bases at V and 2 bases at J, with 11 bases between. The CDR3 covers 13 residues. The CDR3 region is CSVALFVNTEAFF. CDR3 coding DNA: TGCAGCGTTGCTCTCTTTGTTAACACTGAAGCTTTCTTT.

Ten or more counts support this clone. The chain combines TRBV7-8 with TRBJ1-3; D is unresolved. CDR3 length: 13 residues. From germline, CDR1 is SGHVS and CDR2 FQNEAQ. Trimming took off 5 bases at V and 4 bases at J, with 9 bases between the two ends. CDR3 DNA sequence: TGTGCCAGCAGCGCCACAGTCGGAAACACCATATATTTT. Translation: CASSATVGNTIYF.

CDR3 sequence: CASSLMLQVRRRTEAFF. The CDR3 region has the DNA TGTGCCAGCAGCTTGATGTTACAGGTAAGGCGACGGACTGAAGCTTTCTTT. This sequence joins TRBV5-5 and TRBJ1-1; D possibly corresponds to TRBD1 (5 bases). Trimming removed 1 base from V and 5 bases from J, with 21 bases in between. From germline, CDR1 is SGHKS and CDR2 YYEKEE (reference sequence). CDR3 length: 17 amino acids.

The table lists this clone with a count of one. This CDR3 reads CASSPADRVNEKLFF. The CDR3 DNA sequence: TGCGCCAGCAGCCCGGCAGACAGGGTTAATGAAAAACTGTTTTTT. The chain combines TRBV4-1 with TRBJ1-4; 7 nucleotides align to TRBD1. CDR3 size: 15 residues. Germline lookup yields CDR1 MGHRA and CDR2 YSYEKL. Trimming cost V 4 bases and J 4 bases; bases outside gene matches: 6.